This TCR beta chain was identified in a study of response to subunit inactivated influenza vaccine. Study findings and constraints: T cells newly recruited by each seasonal influenza vaccination are few, the authors suggested.

The CDR3 loop spans 16 amino acids. The V and J ends lost 6 bases and 9 bases, in that order; junction bases with no gene match: 11. In this sample, this clonotype turned up a few times. Its specificity is not known. Each CDR3 protein gets one entry after TCRdb re-called the RT-PCR reads with MiXCR. The repertoire holds about 310,000 distinct CDR3 sequences, with approximately 21% as singletons. Sample: PBMCs from blood, taken less than 22 months after vaccination. The origin of this receptor is a man in his fifties or sixties who received an inactivated influenza vaccine. J is TRBJ2-2 and V is TRBV12-3 or TRBV12-4, with 12 bases lining up with TRBD2. The CDR3 DNA sequence: TGTGCCAGCAGCCCGTTACTAGCGGGAGGTAGCCGGGAGCTGTTTTTT. It yields the protein CASSPLLAGGSRELFF.